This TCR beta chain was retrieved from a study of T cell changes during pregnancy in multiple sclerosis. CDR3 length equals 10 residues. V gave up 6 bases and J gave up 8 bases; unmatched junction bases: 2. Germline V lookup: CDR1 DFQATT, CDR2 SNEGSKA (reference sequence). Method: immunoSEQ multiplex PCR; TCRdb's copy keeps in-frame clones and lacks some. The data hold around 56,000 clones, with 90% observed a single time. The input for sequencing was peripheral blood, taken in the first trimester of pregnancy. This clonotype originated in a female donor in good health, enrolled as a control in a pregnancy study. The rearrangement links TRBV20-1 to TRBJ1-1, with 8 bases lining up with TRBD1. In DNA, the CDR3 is TGCAGTGCGGGGGACAGGGAAGCTTTCTTT. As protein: CSAGDREAFF.